These 8 T cell receptor beta chains originate from one sample sequenced in a study of T cells after yellow fever vaccination. TCRdb independently ran MiXCR on the 5' RACE reads; one entry per CDR3 protein. The repertoire holds approximately 85,000 distinct CDR3 sequences, with about 14% as singletons. Sequences were derived from CD8+ T cells not binding an NS4B(214-222) dextramer, sorted from PBMCs, sampled approximately 20 days after the first yellow fever vaccination. All receptors come from a man aged 18 to 30 who received the YFV17D yellow fever vaccine.

The table lists this clonotype with a few counts. The chain couples TRBV10-2 to TRBJ2-7, with D tentatively TRBD1 (5 bases). CDR3 size: 14 residues. Germline V gene sequence: CDR1 WSHSY, CDR2 SAAADI. V shed 0 bases and J shed 3 bases, with 9 bases lying between them. CDR3 coding DNA: TGCGCCAGCAGTGAGTCGGGGCTAGACTACGAGCAGTACTTC. This translates into CASSESGLDYEQYF.

This chain connects TRBV6-5 to TRBJ1-2; tentatively, D is TRBD1 (5 bases). V was cut by 5 bases and J by 6 bases, with 10 bases left in between. The CDR3 is 12 residues long. Germline CDR1 MNHEY, CDR2 SVGAGI. The CDR3, as DNA: TGTGCCAGCAGTAACGGGGGAGATGGCTACACCTTC. This gives the protein CASSNGGDGYTF.

This clonotype has a handful of counts. V is TRBV9 and J is TRBJ1-4; D is perhaps TRBD1 (5 bases). There are 14 residues in the CDR3. Germline CDR1 reads SGDLS; CDR2 reads YYNGEE. The V gene lost 4 bases and the J gene lost 7 bases, with 14 bases spanning the gap. The DNA for the CDR3 is TGTGCCAGCAGCCCCACTATTAGGGGTGAAAAACTGTTTTTT. Its translation is CASSPTIRGEKLFF.

The chain couples TRBV15 to TRBJ2-2; TRBD1 is a possible D gene (5 bases). The CDR3 covers 14 residues. The V end lost 5 bases, the J end lost 5 bases, and 12 bases lay between the germline ends. Germline CDR1 LNHNV, CDR2 YYDKDF (reference sequence). CDR3 nucleotides: TGTGCCACCAGCCTCATCCCAGGGACCGGGGAGCTGTTTTTT. This sequence encodes CATSLIPGTGELFF.

The chain couples TRBV5-1 to TRBJ2-5; the match to TRBD2 covers 7 bases. CDR1 and CDR2 from the germline V gene are SGHRS and YFSETQ. J was trimmed by 1 base and V by 3 bases; bases with no gene match: 9. There are 16 residues in the CDR3. Written as DNA, the CDR3 is TGCGCCAGCAGCTCCCCCGCGCGGGGGTCCCAAGAGACCCAGTACTTC. It yields the protein CASSSPARGSQETQYF. The full variable domain, rest sourced from reference TRBV5-1 and TRBJ2-5, is KAGVTQTPRYLIKTRGQQVTLSCSPISGHRSVSWYQQTPGQGLQFLFEYFSETQRNKGNFPGRFSGRQFSNSRSEMNVSTLELGDSALYLCASSSPARGSQETQYFGPGTRLLVL.

The chain employs TRBV6-5 and TRBJ1-3; D gene ambiguous. CDR3 length: 13 residues. Germline-derived CDR1 and CDR2 are MNHEY and SVGAGI. V was clipped by 2 bases and J by 2 bases, with 4 bases between them. The CDR3 sequence: CASSYGAGNTIYF. Here the CDR3 DNA reads TGTGCCAGCAGTTACGGGGCTGGAAACACCATATATTTT.

Only a few counts were recorded for this clonotype. J is TRBJ2-6 and V is TRBV7-6; D assignment may be TRBD1 or TRBD2 (5 bases each). Trimming left V 2 bases short and J 0 bases short, with 14 bases between. Looked up from germline, CDR1 is SGHVS and CDR2 is FNYEAQ. The CDR3 is made up of 18 amino acids. The CDR3 spells CASSLPGRISSGANVLTF. The CDR3 DNA follows: TGTGCCAGCAGCTTACCGGGACGGATAAGCTCTGGGGCCAACGTCCTGACTTTC.

This clonotype was counted between two and nine times. V gene TRBV7-6 combines with J gene TRBJ2-5; 8 positions match TRBD2. Germline-derived CDR1 and CDR2 are SGHVS and FNYEAQ. This CDR3 spans 15 amino acids. The V and J ends lost 1 base and 2 bases, in that order; junction bases with no gene match: 3. CDR3 coding DNA: TGTGCCAGCAGCTTAGAGGCGGGGGGACAAGAGACCCAGTACTTC. Its protein is CASSLEAGGQETQYF.